The present T cell receptor (beta chain) was sequenced within a study of glioma-infiltrating T cells after dendritic cell vaccination. The protocol was immunoSEQ multiplex PCR, while the TCRdb copy is restricted to in-frame clones and leaves out a portion. In the table there are approximately 50,000 clones, 89% of which are singletons. Specified time point: after dendritic cell vaccination, including at tumor progression/relapse. The receptor was derived from a human donor with glioblastoma. Sequencing used blood, obtained after dendritic cell vaccination.

The CDR3 here is CAIRAQGAAQFF. The CDR3 region has the DNA TGTGCCATCAGAGCACAGGGGGCTGCGCAGTTCTTC. The chain carries TRBV10-3 and TRBJ2-1, with 9 bases that match TRBD1. CDR1 and CDR2 from the germline V gene are ENHRY and SYGVKD. V dropped 6 bases and J dropped 12; count of bases not matched to a gene: 6. The CDR3 length is 12 residues.